This paragraph covers one T cell receptor (beta chain) sequence. Its target is not known. Other DNA sequences in this sample translate to the same CDR3. These data belong to a study of shared clonotypes between healthy human individuals. The data were produced by immunoSEQ multiplex PCR, yet TCRdb's version contains in-frame clones alone and is incomplete. Of around 1 million clones detected, approximately 76% appear once; the ten largest clones hold over 1.3%. The CDR3 is 11 amino acids. The V gene lost 3 bases and the J gene lost 4 bases, with 3 bases spanning the gap. In germline, CDR1 is MNHEY, CDR2 SVGAGI. Findings and caveats of the study: Sequencing of the sorted subsets was shown by rarefaction to be incomplete despite large depth.

The sequence was obtained from a man younger than 30 in good health. The chain employs TRBV6-5 and TRBJ2-5, with D hard to call. Sample: memory CD4+ T cells sorted from blood. The subset: CD45RA-negative fraction. The CDR3 nucleotides read TGTGCCAGCAGTTATCGAGAGACCCAGTACTTC. It encodes CASSYRETQYF.